This passage covers 23 T cell receptor beta chains from one sample sequenced in a study of T cell repertoires in cytomegalovirus infection. No antigen has been assigned to these receptors. A single record per CDR3 protein comes from TCRdb applying MiXCR to the reads. The data contain about 740,000 distinct CDR3 sequences, around 35% of them singletons. The sequences come from cultured PBMCs, collected from culture after CMV antigen stimulation. These receptors all stem from a human donor in good health (CMV status not recorded). Some clones in this sample may be carry-over from other donors' samples.

This chain joins TRBV20-1 and TRBJ2-1; the D gene is possibly TRBD1 (5 bases). V was cut by 6 bases and J by 0 bases, with 9 bases left in between. The CDR3 runs 13 residues. The germline gives CDR1 DFQATT, CDR2 SNEGSKA (reference sequence). DNA of the CDR3: TGCAGTGCCAGGACACCCTCCTACAATGAGCAGTTCTTC. It is translated as CSARTPSYNEQFF.

The rearrangement uses TRBV10-3 and TRBJ2-1; D gene ambiguous. From germline, CDR1 is ENHRY and CDR2 SYGVKD. V was clipped by 0 bases and J by 5 bases, with 8 bases between them. This CDR3 has 14 amino acids. The CDR3 spells CAISESLLDNEQFF. The CDR3 DNA follows: TGTGCCATCAGTGAGTCGTTGTTGGACAATGAGCAGTTCTTC.

In its sample, this clonotype was seen a few times. The rearrangement links TRBV5-4 to TRBJ2-1; D gene ambiguous. There are 15 residues in the CDR3. V was shortened by 2 bases and J by 4 bases, with 13 bases between the two germline ends. Germline values: CDR1 SGHNT, CDR2 YYREEE (reference sequence). CDR3 sequence reads: CASSFPKPSYNEQFF. The CDR3 DNA sequence: TGTGCCAGCAGCTTCCCAAAGCCGTCTTACAATGAGCAGTTCTTC.

This clonotype was picked up a small number of times. The chain employs TRBV19 and TRBJ1-5; D is undetermined. The CDR3 sequence is 13 residues long. The V gene's germline CDR1 is LNHDA and CDR2 SQIVND (reference sequence). The germline V and J ends were trimmed by 5 bases and 3 bases, with 8 bases remaining between them. The CDR3 loop is CASSAGVNQPQHF. The CDR3 DNA reads as TGTGCCAGTAGTGCCGGGGTCAATCAGCCCCAGCATTTT.

V is TRBV12-3 or TRBV12-4 and J is TRBJ2-6; maybe TRBD1 (6 bases). V shed 7 bases and J shed 4 bases, with 11 bases lying between them. The CDR3 is 14 amino acids. In nucleotides, the CDR3 is TGTGCCAGCAACTCAGGGGAAGGGGCCAACGTCCTGACTTTC. It encodes CASNSGEGANVLTF.

V gene TRBV20-1 combines with J gene TRBJ2-3; D ambiguous. CDR1 DFQATT and CDR2 SNEGSKA come from the germline V gene (reference sequence). V was clipped by 0 bases and J by 6 bases, with 10 bases between them. The CDR3 is 13 residues long. The CDR3 spells CSARDGEGDTQYF. For the CDR3, the DNA is TGCAGTGCTAGAGATGGGGAAGGGGATACGCAGTATTTT.

J is TRBJ2-7 and V is TRBV10-3; the D gene is possibly TRBD1 (5 bases). CDR3 length: 13 amino acids. Trimming took 9 bases from V and 3 from J, leaving 15 bases between them. Looked up from germline, CDR1 is ENHRY and CDR2 is SYGVKD. The CDR3 DNA reads TGTGCCATTAGTCCGGACACCTACTACGAGCAGTACTTC. As protein: CAISPDTYYEQYF.

V gene TRBV20-1 combines with J gene TRBJ1-3; D ambiguous. CDR1 and CDR2 from the germline V gene are DFQATT and SNEGSKA (reference sequence). CDR3 length equals 11 residues. CDR3 DNA sequence: TGCAGCGCGCGCCAGGCTGAGACCATATATTTT. This translates into CSARQAETIYF.

The J gene is TRBJ1-5, the V gene TRBV18; D gene unclear. Trimming left V 4 bases short and J 11 bases short, with 12 bases between. Germline V lookup: CDR1 KGHSH, CDR2 LQKENI. This CDR3 has 12 amino acids. CDR3 residues: CASSQPGASQHF. CDR3 coding DNA: TGTGCCAGCTCACAACCGGGCGCATCCCAGCATTTT.

This clonotype was recorded a few times. In nucleotides, the CDR3 is TGCAGTGCTAGAGATCTGAGCCGGAGGAGCACTGAAGCTTTCTTT. Its protein product is CSARDLSRRSTEAFF. The rearrangement uses TRBV20-1 and TRBJ1-1, with unresolved D. The CDR3 spans 15 residues. V gave up 0 bases and J gave up 4 bases, with 15 bases separating them. Germline V gene sequence: CDR1 DFQATT, CDR2 SNEGSKA (reference sequence).

This clonotype was seen repeatedly, ten times or more. The chain links TRBV7-9 to TRBJ1-4; perhaps TRBD1 as D (6 bases). Trimming took off 1 base at V and 5 bases at J, with 11 bases between the two ends. The CDR3 totals 15 residues. Germline V gives CDR1 SEHNR, CDR2 FQNEAQ (reference sequence). CDR3 residues: CASSLVWQGNEKLFF. Here the CDR3 DNA reads TGTGCCAGCAGCTTAGTCTGGCAGGGGAATGAAAAACTGTTTTTT.

This clonotype was seen a handful of times. The chain uses TRBV7-2 and TRBJ2-7, with D possibly matching TRBD1 (5 bases). CDR3 length: 12 residues. Germline lookup yields CDR1 SGHTA and CDR2 FQGNSA. Trimming shortened V by 5 bases and J by 3 bases, and 8 bases separated the two germline ends. Written as DNA, the CDR3 is TGTGCCAGCAGCAATAGGGGCTACGAGCAGTACTTC. This sequence encodes CASSNRGYEQYF.

The chain has TRBV23-1 and TRBJ1-5, with D hard to call. TRBV23-1 is assigned to the ORF class and has an uncertain function. The V gene lost 5 bases and the J gene lost 2 bases, with 13 bases spanning the gap. The CDR3 contains 15 residues. The CDR3 spells CASSFSVGGNQPQHF. For the CDR3, the DNA is TGCGCCAGCAGTTTTTCAGTTGGGGGCAATCAGCCCCAGCATTTT.

This clonotype was seen a few times. CDR3 DNA sequence: TGTGCCAGCGGTACATACGAGGCCCAGCCCCAGCATTTT. This codes for CASGTYEAQPQHF. V gene TRBV2 combines with J gene TRBJ1-5; D remains unclear. CDR1 SNHLY and CDR2 FYNNEI come from the germline V gene. This CDR3 region has 13 residues. V was trimmed by 8 bases and J by 7 bases, leaving 15 bases between them.

Points on this clonotype: Since a much larger clone is just one base distant, this may be a read error. No conserved phenylalanine or tryptophan ends this CDR3, so it is likely a read error. The chain employs TRBV7-2 and TRBJ2-1; TRBD2 matches 7 bases. CDR1 and CDR2 from the germline V gene are SGHTA and FQGNSA. CDR3 length equals 14 residues. The J segment lost 7 bases and the V segment lost 6 bases, leaving 9 bases of the junction unmatched. Here the CDR3 DNA reads TGTGCCAGCAGTCCCGACCCCGGGGGGAATGAGCAGTTCTAC. As protein: CASSPDPGGNEQFY.

This clonotype was counted only a few times. The V and J genes are TRBV4-1 and TRBJ1-2; D possibly corresponds to TRBD1 (5 bases). V was trimmed by 4 bases and J by 6 bases, leaving 18 bases between them. The CDR3 consists of 15 residues. CDR1 is MGHRA, CDR2 YSYEKL, per germline. The CDR3 spells CASSPHGAVDDGYTF. In DNA form, the CDR3 reads TGCGCCAGCAGCCCCCATGGGGCGGTCGACGATGGCTACACCTTC.

V is TRBV19 and J is TRBJ1-5, with 7 bases identical to TRBD1. Germline V gives CDR1 LNHDA, CDR2 SQIVND (reference sequence). This CDR3 comprises 14 residues. V gave up 7 bases and J gave up 0 bases; unmatched junction bases: 3. In DNA form, the CDR3 reads TGTGCCAGTATGGGGGACAGTAGCAATCAGCCCCAGCATTTT. Amino acids: CASMGDSSNQPQHF.

This sequence joins TRBV6-1 and TRBJ1-5; the D gene is possibly TRBD1 (5 bases). The CDR3 consists of 16 residues. Germline V gene sequence: CDR1 MNHNS, CDR2 SASEGT. The ends were cut back, 5 bases at V and 0 bases at J, with 14 bases in the middle. Here the CDR3 reads CASSPGPLYSNQPQHF. The CDR3 nucleotides read TGTGCCAGCAGTCCGGGACCTTTATATAGCAATCAGCCCCAGCATTTT.

This clonotype occurred many times. V is TRBV7-8 and J is TRBJ1-4; TRBD1 matches at 10 bases. Germline V gene lookup returns CDR1 SGHVS and CDR2 FQNEAQ. After removal of 5 bases from V and 3 bases from J, the junction contained 6 bases not matched to a gene. This CDR3 is built from 16 residues. The DNA for the CDR3 is TGTGCCAGCAGCCAGACAGGGGGCGCCGCTAATGAAAAACTGTTTTTT. This encodes CASSQTGGAANEKLFF.

The chain recombines TRBV11-3 with TRBJ2-2, with D perhaps TRBD1 (6 bases). The length of the CDR3 is 12 residues. Trimming removed 8 bases at V and 3 bases at J, with 7 bases between. In germline, CDR1 is SGHNT, CDR2 YENEEA. CDR3 region: CASGGHTGELFF. The CDR3 region has the DNA TGTGCCAGCGGGGGCCACACCGGGGAGCTGTTTTTT.

The chain recombines TRBV20-1 with TRBJ1-4; 7 bases are shared with TRBD1. The CDR3 is made up of 14 amino acids. V shed 4 bases and J 5 bases; nucleotides not matched to a gene: 7. The germline CDR1 and CDR2 sequences are DFQATT and SNEGSKA (reference sequence). The CDR3 sequence is CSATTGTENEKLFF. Written as DNA, the CDR3 is TGCAGTGCTACAACCGGGACAGAAAATGAAAAACTGTTTTTT.

The chain employs TRBV6-5 and TRBJ1-2; 8 positions match TRBD1. This CDR3 comprises 14 residues. Germline CDR1 is MNHEY and CDR2 is SVGAGI. The V gene end was trimmed by 6 bases and the J gene end by 5 bases; junction bases not matched to a gene: 8. The CDR3 DNA reads as TGTGCCAGCAGCTCTGCAGGGGGCCAATATGGCTACACCTTC. Its translation is CASSSAGGQYGYTF.

This rearrangement joins TRBV6-6 to TRBJ2-1; 9 bases agree with TRBD2. V gave up 2 bases and J gave up 3 bases; unmatched junction bases: 5. Germline V CDR1 and CDR2: MNHNY, SVGAGI (reference sequence). The CDR3 is made up of 16 amino acids. DNA of the CDR3: TGTGCCAGCAGTTACGCTAGCGGGGCGGTCTACAATGAGCAGTTCTTC. Translated, it gives CASSYASGAVYNEQFF.